This TCR beta chain stems from a study of T cell changes during pregnancy in multiple sclerosis (dated by TCRdb to the late 2010s). At the level of the whole study: Changes in the T cell repertoire over the course of pregnancy were examined in this study in women with multiple sclerosis.

Library preparation employed the immunoSEQ multiplex PCR assay. TCRdb's version of the immuneACCESS table is confined to in-frame rearrangements and falls short of the full clone set. An unresolved V gene accounts for under half of the shortfall where checked; the remainder is of unknown origin. For this sample there are around 69,000 clones; about 92% appear just once. The top ten clones comprise 2% to 2.5% of the sample. To note about this clone: Its specific antigen is unknown. Base qualities are not recorded, but no much larger clone differs from it by a single base.

Spanning cysteine to phenylalanine, the CDR3 consists of 16 amino acids. Solely the CDR3 DNA is kept, with 48 bases framed from the first base. The germline V gene (reference sequence) sets CDR1 to SGHNT and CDR2 to YYREEE. Clipping removes 4 bases from V and 0 bases from J, with 7 as the unmatched junction base count. The sequence joins TRBV5-4 to TRBJ2-3, with 8 central nucleotides matching TRBD2. The receptor was isolated from a female donor in good health, enrolled as a control in a pregnancy study. The source material was peripheral blood, sampled in the second trimester of pregnancy. In nucleotide form, the sequence is TGTGCCAGCAGCGAACGGAAGCGGGGGAGCACAGATACGCAGTATTTT. This yields the protein CASSERKRGSTDTQYF.